Presented here are 24 T cell receptor beta chains from one specimen sequenced in a study of T cell repertoires in cytomegalovirus infection. The antigens for these receptors are not known. TCRdb redid the calling of the reads with MiXCR, one entry per CDR3 protein. Of about 700,000 distinct CDR3 sequences listed, around 35% were seen once; the top ten hold about 20%. The specimen comprised cultured PBMCs, sampled from culture after CMV antigen stimulation. The receptors stem from a human donor in good health (CMV status not recorded). Some clones in this sample may be carry-over from other donors' samples.

As to this clonotype: Compared with germline, one end of the junction differs, possibly owing to a read error. V gene TRBV5-3 combines with J gene TRBJ2-3, with D uncertain. TRBV5-3 is labeled an ORF, and its function is uncertain. CDR3 length: 14 amino acids. Here the CDR3 reads CASSSQSGPDTQYF. Written as DNA, the CDR3 is TGTGCCAGCAGCTCCCAATCCGGACCAGATACGCAGTATTTT.

This clonotype has at least ten counts. The chain couples TRBV7-2 to TRBJ1-1, with D possibly matching TRBD1 (5 bases). CDR1 is SGHTA and CDR2 is FQGNSA in the germline V gene. The CDR3 sequence is 16 residues long. Trimming took off 5 bases at V and 4 bases at J, with 20 bases between the two ends. The CDR3 spells CASSLGGMGTGTEAFF. Here the CDR3 DNA reads TGTGCCAGCAGCCTTGGGGGAATGGGGACGGGCACTGAAGCTTTCTTT.

This clonotype was observed a handful of times. CDR3 nucleotide sequence: TGTGCCAGCAGATTGAGTCCGGGACAGCTCACTGAAGCTTTCTTT. This translates into CASRLSPGQLTEAFF. The rearrangement links TRBV7-8 to TRBJ1-1; TRBD1 aligns across 7 bases. CDR1 and CDR2 (germline): SGHVS, FQNEAQ. V trimming: 6 bases; J trimming: 4 bases; junction bases outside the gene matches: 11. The CDR3 covers 15 residues. Together with reference TRBV7-8 and TRBJ1-1, the CDR3 gives the full variable domain: GAGVSQSPRYKVAKRGQDVALRCDPISGHVSLFWYQQALGQGPEFLTYFQNEAQLDKSGLPSDRFFAERPEGSVSTLKIQRTQQEDSAVYLCASRLSPGQLTEAFFGQGTRLTVV.

This clonotype showed up just a few times. This chain connects TRBV29-1 to TRBJ2-7; 8 bases align to TRBD2. The V gene end was trimmed by 7 bases and the J gene end by 1 base; junction bases not matched to a gene: 6. Germline V lookup: CDR1 SQVTM, CDR2 ANQGSEA. The CDR3 runs to 13 residues. The CDR3 DNA reads as TGCAGCGCACTTAGCGGGGCTTCCTACGAGCAGTACTTC. Amino acid sequence: CSALSGASYEQYF.

V is TRBV25-1 and J is TRBJ1-4, with 7 bases that match TRBD1. V shed 6 bases and J 5 bases; nucleotides not matched to a gene: 9. CDR1 is MGHDK, CDR2 SYGVNS, per germline. The CDR3 has 15 residues. CDR3 loop: CASRPRTGVNEKLFF. The CDR3 DNA reads as TGTGCCAGCAGACCTAGGACAGGCGTCAATGAAAAACTGTTTTTT.

This clonotype came up a few times. J is TRBJ1-1 and V is TRBV10-3; no clear D gene. Trimming shortened V by 0 bases and J by 2 bases, and 16 bases separated the two germline ends. The CDR3 covers 17 residues. In germline, CDR1 is ENHRY, CDR2 SYGVKD. The CDR3 bases are TGTGCCATCAGTGAGTCAATCGGCGTCGGACTCAACACTGAAGCTTTCTTT. Protein: CAISESIGVGLNTEAFF.

The J gene is TRBJ1-6, the V gene TRBV4-1; D remains unclear. The CDR3 is made up of 17 amino acids. V was trimmed by 3 bases and J by 0 bases, leaving 12 bases between them. CDR1 is MGHRA, CDR2 YSYEKL, per germline. CDR3 in DNA: TGCGCCAGCAGCCATTCGTCCAGGAGCTCCTATAATTCACCCCTCCACTTT. This encodes CASSHSSRSSYNSPLHF.

V usage is TRBV7-2 and J usage is TRBJ2-3; D is ambiguous. CDR3 size: 14 residues. CDR1 and CDR2 from the germline V gene are SGHTA and FQGNSA. Trimming took 5 bases from V and 2 from J, leaving 11 bases between them. This chain's CDR3 is CASSPIATTDTQYF. The CDR3 nucleotides are TGTGCCAGCAGCCCAATAGCTACCACAGATACGCAGTATTTT.

The chain employs TRBV7-2 and TRBJ1-3; D is undetermined. Germline loops: CDR1 SGHTA, CDR2 FQGNSA. Deletions cut 4 bases from V and 1 base from J, with 14 bases between. This CDR3 spans 16 amino acids. The DNA of the CDR3 is TGTGCCAGCAGCTCGCAGCCGTCTGGGTCTGGAAACACCATATATTTT. It codes for CASSSQPSGSGNTIYF.

This clonotype has just a few counts. The chain joins TRBV6-1 to TRBJ1-1; D might be TRBD1 (6 bases). The CDR3 spans 13 residues. V was clipped by 6 bases and J by 3 bases, with 11 bases between them. Per the germline V gene, CDR1 is MNHNS and CDR2 is SASEGT. The CDR3 loop is CASSWDTDTEAFF. The CDR3 DNA reads TGTGCCAGCAGCTGGGACACAGACACTGAAGCTTTCTTT.

The chain joins TRBV4-1 to TRBJ2-6; TRBD2 might be the D (5 bases). V lost 1 base and J lost 5, with 18 bases in between. CDR3 length: 18 residues. The germline CDR1 and CDR2 sequences are MGHRA and YSYEKL. The CDR3 here is CASSQVRGSGPWANVLTF. DNA for the CDR3: TGCGCCAGCAGCCAAGTCCGGGGTTCCGGACCCTGGGCCAACGTCCTGACTTTC.

This rearrangement joins TRBV12-3 or TRBV12-4 to TRBJ1-5; TRBD1 aligns across 11 bases. The CDR3 spans 15 residues. After removal of 8 bases from V and 7 bases from J, the junction contained 10 bases not matched to a gene. The CDR3 region is CASGPGQGEGQPQHF. DNA of the CDR3: TGTGCCAGCGGACCGGGACAGGGGGAGGGACAGCCCCAGCATTTT.

The V gene is TRBV14, the J gene TRBJ2-5, with 11 bases fitting TRBD1. This CDR3 has 18 residues. CDR1 and CDR2 from the germline V gene are SGHDN and FVKESK. With V trimmed by 4 bases and J by 5 bases, 15 bases remained unmatched. The CDR3 DNA is TGTGCCAGCAGCCCACCCCAAGGAGGGACAGGGGGTTTGGAGACCCAGTACTTC. This sequence encodes CASSPPQGGTGGLETQYF.

The CDR3 reads CASSELPGANTEAFF. In nucleotides, the CDR3 is TGCGCCAGCAGTGAGTTGCCCGGGGCCAACACTGAAGCTTTCTTT. The V and J genes are TRBV10-1 and TRBJ1-1; D may be TRBD1 (5 bases). Germline V gene sequence: CDR1 WNHNN, CDR2 SYGVQD (reference sequence). V gave up 1 base and J gave up 2 bases, with 11 bases separating them. The CDR3 runs 15 residues.

The chain uses TRBV6-6 and TRBJ2-4; D is possibly TRBD1 (5 bases). The length of the CDR3 is 13 residues. Trimming shortened V by 11 bases and J by 8 bases, and 19 bases separated the two germline ends. Per the germline V gene, CDR1 is MNHNY and CDR2 is SVGAGI (reference sequence). The CDR3 loop reads CASQGQGSDIQYF. The CDR3 region has the DNA TGTGCCTCTCAGGGCCAGGGAAGCGACATTCAGTACTTC.

The rearrangement links TRBV20-1 to TRBJ2-1; D is ambiguous. The CDR3 spans 13 residues. Germline loops: CDR1 DFQATT, CDR2 SNEGSKA (reference sequence). Trimming pared 4 bases from V and 0 bases from J, leaving 7 bases between. The CDR3 spells CSATSSSYNEQFF. The CDR3 DNA sequence: TGCAGTGCTACGTCGAGCTCCTACAATGAGCAGTTCTTC.

This clonotype was observed at least ten times. The rearrangement uses TRBV4-2 and TRBJ1-5; D is unclear. The germline CDR1 and CDR2 sequences are LGHNA and YNFKEQ. The V end was cut by 1 base, the J end by 1 base, with 5 bases between. The CDR3 runs 14 residues. Here the CDR3 DNA reads TGTGCCAGCAGCCAAGGTGTAAGCAATCAGCCCCAGCATTTT. Residues: CASSQGVSNQPQHF.

This chain joins TRBV4-3 and TRBJ1-6; a weak D match, TRBD1 (6 bases). V gave up 0 bases and J gave up 0 bases, with 15 bases separating them. Germline loops: CDR1 LGHNA, CDR2 YSLEER. There are 19 residues in the CDR3. The CDR3 reads CASSQEVWGRGSYNSPLHF. The DNA of the CDR3 is TGCGCCAGCAGCCAAGAGGTATGGGGGCGAGGCTCCTATAATTCACCCCTCCACTTT.

The J gene is TRBJ2-7, the V gene TRBV19, with D possibly being TRBD1 or TRBD2 (5 bases each). The germline V gene has CDR1 LNHDA and CDR2 SQIVND (reference sequence). The V end was cut by 9 bases, the J end by 6 bases, with 18 bases between. The CDR3 is made up of 13 amino acids. CDR3 loop: CASRRGATGEQYF. CDR3 DNA sequence: TGTGCCAGCCGAAGGGGAGCAACGGGCGAGCAGTACTTC.

The chain joins TRBV6-5 to TRBJ2-3, with D uncertain. The CDR3 loop spans 17 amino acids. The ends were cut back, 5 bases at V and 1 base at J, with 19 bases in the middle. In germline, CDR1 is MNHEY, CDR2 SVGAGI. CDR3 nucleotide sequence: TGTGCCAGCAGTCGCTACCCACGACAAGGGCGCACAGATACGCAGTATTTT. Its translation is CASSRYPRQGRTDTQYF.

This clonotype was observed many times. V is TRBV6-2 or TRBV6-3 and J is TRBJ2-3; either TRBD1 or TRBD2 may fit D (5 bases each). Germline V CDR1 and CDR2: MNHEY, SVGEGT. The V gene lost 5 bases and the J gene lost 2 bases, with 14 bases spanning the gap. This CDR3 region has 15 residues. As DNA, the CDR3 is TGTGCCAGCAGTGAGCTCGGGGCCATCACAGATACGCAGTATTTT. It codes for CASSELGAITDTQYF.

The table lists this clonotype with many counts. This chain connects TRBV7-2 to TRBJ1-5; D perhaps matches TRBD1 (5 bases). The CDR3 contains 14 residues. Trimming took 5 bases from V and 5 from J, leaving 13 bases between them. Per the germline V gene, CDR1 is SGHTA and CDR2 is FQGNSA. The CDR3 DNA reads as TGTGCCAGCAGCCACGCGGGAGGGGATCAGCCCCAGCATTTT. Translating it yields CASSHAGGDQPQHF.

This sequence joins TRBV7-8 and TRBJ1-5; 9 bases map to TRBD1. Losses at the gene ends were 6 bases for V and 7 bases for J; bases not matched to a gene: 7. The CDR3 contains 14 residues. Germline V lookup: CDR1 SGHVS, CDR2 FQNEAQ. This CDR3 is CASRDRGSGQPQHF. CDR3 nucleotide sequence: TGTGCCAGCAGGGACAGGGGCTCCGGACAGCCCCAGCATTTT.

This chain joins TRBV10-2 and TRBJ1-2, with 12 nucleotides matching TRBD1. This CDR3 spans 16 amino acids. J was trimmed by 5 bases and V by 4 bases; bases with no gene match: 8. The germline gives CDR1 WSHSY, CDR2 SAAADI. CDR3 DNA: TGCGCCAGCAGTGGGCCGGGACAGGGGGCGAGGTATGGCTACACCTTC. This gives the protein CASSGPGQGARYGYTF.